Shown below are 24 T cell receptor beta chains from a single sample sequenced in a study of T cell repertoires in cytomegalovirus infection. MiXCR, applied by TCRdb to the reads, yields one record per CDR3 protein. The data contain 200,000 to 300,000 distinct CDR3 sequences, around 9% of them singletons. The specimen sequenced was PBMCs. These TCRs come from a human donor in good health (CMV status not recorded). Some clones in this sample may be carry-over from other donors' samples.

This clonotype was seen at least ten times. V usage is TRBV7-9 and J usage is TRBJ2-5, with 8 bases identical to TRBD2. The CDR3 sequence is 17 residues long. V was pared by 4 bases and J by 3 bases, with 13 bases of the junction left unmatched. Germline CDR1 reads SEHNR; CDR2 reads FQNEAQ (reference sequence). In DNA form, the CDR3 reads TGTGCCAGCAGCTCCCCGCTACTCAGCGGGAGAAAAGAGACCCAGTACTTC. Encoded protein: CASSSPLLSGRKETQYF.

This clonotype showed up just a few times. CDR3 sequence (DNA): TGTGCCAGCAGCTTCGATGGCGGGCAGAGCTACGAGCAGTACTTC. Translated: CASSFDGGQSYEQYF. This chain links TRBV7-2 with TRBJ2-7; weak D call: TRBD2 (5 bases). Germline V gives CDR1 SGHTA, CDR2 FQGNSA. The CDR3 sequence is 15 residues long. The V and J ends lost 3 bases and 3 bases respectively, with 15 bases between them.

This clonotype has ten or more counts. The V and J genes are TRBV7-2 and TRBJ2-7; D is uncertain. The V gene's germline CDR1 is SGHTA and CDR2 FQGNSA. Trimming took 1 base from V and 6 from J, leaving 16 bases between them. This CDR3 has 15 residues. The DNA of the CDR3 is TGTGCCAGCAGCTTAGTACATACGGGCATGCGCGAGCAGTACTTC. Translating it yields CASSLVHTGMREQYF.

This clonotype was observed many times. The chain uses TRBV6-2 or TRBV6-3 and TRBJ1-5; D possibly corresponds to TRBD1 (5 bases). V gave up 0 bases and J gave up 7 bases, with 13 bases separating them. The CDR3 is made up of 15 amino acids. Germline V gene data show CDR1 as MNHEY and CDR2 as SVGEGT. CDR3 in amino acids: CASSYSGQGKQPQHF. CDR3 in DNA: TGTGCCAGCAGTTACTCCGGGCAGGGAAAACAGCCCCAGCATTTT.

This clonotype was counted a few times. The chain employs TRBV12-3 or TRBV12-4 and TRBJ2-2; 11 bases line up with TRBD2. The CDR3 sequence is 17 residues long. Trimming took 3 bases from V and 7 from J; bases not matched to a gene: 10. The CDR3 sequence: CASSLPLLAGVIGELFF. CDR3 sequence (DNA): TGTGCCAGCAGTTTGCCCCTACTAGCGGGAGTTATCGGGGAGCTGTTTTTT.

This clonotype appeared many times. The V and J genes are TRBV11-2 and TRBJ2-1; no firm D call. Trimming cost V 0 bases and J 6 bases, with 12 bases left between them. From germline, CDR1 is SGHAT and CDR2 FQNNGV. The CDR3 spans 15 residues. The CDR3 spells CASSLELTLPNEQFF. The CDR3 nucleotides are TGTGCCAGCAGCTTAGAACTGACCCTCCCCAATGAGCAGTTCTTC.

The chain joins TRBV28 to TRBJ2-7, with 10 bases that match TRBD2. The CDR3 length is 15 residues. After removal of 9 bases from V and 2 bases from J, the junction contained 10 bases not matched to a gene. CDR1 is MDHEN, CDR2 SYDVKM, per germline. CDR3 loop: CASGELAGATYEQYF. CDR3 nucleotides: TGTGCCAGTGGGGAGCTAGCGGGGGCCACCTACGAGCAGTACTTC. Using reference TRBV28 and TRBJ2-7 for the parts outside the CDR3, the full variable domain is DVKVTQSSRYLVKRTGEKVFLECVQDMDHENMFWYRQDPGLGLRLIYFSYDVKMKEKGDIPEGYSVSREKKERFSLILESASTNQTSMYLCASGELAGATYEQYFGPGTRLTVT.

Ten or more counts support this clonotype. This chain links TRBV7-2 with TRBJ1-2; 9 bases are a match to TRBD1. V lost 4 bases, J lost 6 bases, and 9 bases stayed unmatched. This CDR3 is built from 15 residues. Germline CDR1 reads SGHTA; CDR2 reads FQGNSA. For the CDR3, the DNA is TGTGCCAGCAGCTCAACGAACAGGGGGCAGGATGGCTACACCTTC. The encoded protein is CASSSTNRGQDGYTF.

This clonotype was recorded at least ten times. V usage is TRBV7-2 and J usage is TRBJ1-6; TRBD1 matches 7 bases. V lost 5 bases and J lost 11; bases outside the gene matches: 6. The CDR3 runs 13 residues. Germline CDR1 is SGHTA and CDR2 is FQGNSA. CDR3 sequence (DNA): TGTGCCAGCAGCGCTCAGGGGGAAACACCCCTCCACTTT. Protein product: CASSAQGETPLHF. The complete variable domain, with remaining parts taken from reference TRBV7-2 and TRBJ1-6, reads GAGVSQSPSNKVTEKGKDVELRCDPISGHTALYWYRQSLGQGLEFLIYFQGNSAPDKSGLPSDRFSAERTGGSVSTLTIQRTQQEDSAVYLCASSAQGETPLHFGNGTRLTVT.

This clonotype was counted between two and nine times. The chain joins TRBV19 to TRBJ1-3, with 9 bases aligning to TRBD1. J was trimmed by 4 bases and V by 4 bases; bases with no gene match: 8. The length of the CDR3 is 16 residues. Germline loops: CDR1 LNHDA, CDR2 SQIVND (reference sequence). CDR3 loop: CASSRYRGRYGNTIYF. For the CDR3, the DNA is TGTGCCAGTAGTAGATACAGGGGGCGATACGGAAACACCATATATTTT. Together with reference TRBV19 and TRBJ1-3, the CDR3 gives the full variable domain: DGGITQSPKYLFRKEGQNVTLSCEQNLNHDAMYWYRQDPGQGLRLIYYSQIVNDFQKGDIAEGYSVSREKKESFPLTVTSAQKNPTAFYLCASSRYRGRYGNTIYFGEGSWLTVV.

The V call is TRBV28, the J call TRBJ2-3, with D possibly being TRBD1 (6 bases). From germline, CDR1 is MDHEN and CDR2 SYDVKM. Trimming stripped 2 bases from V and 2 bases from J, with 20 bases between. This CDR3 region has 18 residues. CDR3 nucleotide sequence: TGTGCCAGCAGTTTACCAACCCGACAGGCCCTGGACACAGATACGCAGTATTTT. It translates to CASSLPTRQALDTDTQYF.

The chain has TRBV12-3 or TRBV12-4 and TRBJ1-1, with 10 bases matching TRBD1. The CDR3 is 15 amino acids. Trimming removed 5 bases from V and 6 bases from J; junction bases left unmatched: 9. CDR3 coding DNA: TGTGCCAGCAGTGCCCGGGACAGGGGTTTGTCTGAAGCTTTCTTT. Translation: CASSARDRGLSEAFF.

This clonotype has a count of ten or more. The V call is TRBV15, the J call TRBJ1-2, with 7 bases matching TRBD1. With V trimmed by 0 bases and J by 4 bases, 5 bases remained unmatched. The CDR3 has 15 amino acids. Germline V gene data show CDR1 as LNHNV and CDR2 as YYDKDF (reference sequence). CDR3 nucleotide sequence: TGTGCCACCAGCAGAGATGAAGGGGGCGGCTATGGCTACACCTTC. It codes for CATSRDEGGGYGYTF.

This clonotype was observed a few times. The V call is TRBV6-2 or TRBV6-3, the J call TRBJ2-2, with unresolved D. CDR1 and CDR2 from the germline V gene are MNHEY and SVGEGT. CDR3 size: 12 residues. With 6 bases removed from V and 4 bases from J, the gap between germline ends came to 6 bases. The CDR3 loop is CASRRATGELFF. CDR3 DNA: TGTGCCAGCAGACGGGCCACCGGGGAGCTGTTTTTT.

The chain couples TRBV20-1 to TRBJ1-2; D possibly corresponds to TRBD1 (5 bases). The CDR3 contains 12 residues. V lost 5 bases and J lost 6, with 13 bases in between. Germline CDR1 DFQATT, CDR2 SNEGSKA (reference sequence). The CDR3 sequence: CSASNGANGYTF. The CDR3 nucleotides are TGCAGTGCTTCGAACGGGGCTAATGGCTACACCTTC.

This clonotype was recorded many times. CDR3 amino acids: CASSLVRQVEAFF. CDR3 DNA sequence: TGTGCCAGCAGCTTAGTTCGGCAGGTTGAAGCTTTCTTT. The rearrangement uses TRBV7-2 and TRBJ1-1; D is uncertain. Germline-derived CDR1 and CDR2 are SGHTA and FQGNSA. Between the trimmed V and J ends, which lost 1 base and 7 bases, there was a span of 10 bases. This CDR3 comprises 13 residues.

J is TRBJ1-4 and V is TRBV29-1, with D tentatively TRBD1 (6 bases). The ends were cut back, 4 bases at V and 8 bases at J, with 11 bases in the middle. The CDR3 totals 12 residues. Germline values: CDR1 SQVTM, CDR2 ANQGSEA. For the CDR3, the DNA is TGCAGCGTTGTCGGGGGGCAGGAAAAACTGTTTTTT. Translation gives CSVVGGQEKLFF.

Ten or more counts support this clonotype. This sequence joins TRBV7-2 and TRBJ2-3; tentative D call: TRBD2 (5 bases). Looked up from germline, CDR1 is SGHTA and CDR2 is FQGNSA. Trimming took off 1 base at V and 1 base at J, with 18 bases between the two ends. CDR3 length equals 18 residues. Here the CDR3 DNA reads TGTGCCAGCAGCTTAGGAGAGCTAGCCCCCCGCCGCACAGATACGCAGTATTTT. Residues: CASSLGELAPRRTDTQYF. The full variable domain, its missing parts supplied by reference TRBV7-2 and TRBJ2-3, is GAGVSQSPSNKVTEKGKDVELRCDPISGHTALYWYRQSLGQGLEFLIYFQGNSAPDKSGLPSDRFSAERTGGSVSTLTIQRTQQEDSAVYLCASSLGELAPRRTDTQYFGPGTRLTVL.

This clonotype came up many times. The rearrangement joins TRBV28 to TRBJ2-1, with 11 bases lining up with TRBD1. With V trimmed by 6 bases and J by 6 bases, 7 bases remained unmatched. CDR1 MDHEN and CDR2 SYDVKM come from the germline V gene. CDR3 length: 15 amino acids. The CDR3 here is CASSRGTGGINEQFF. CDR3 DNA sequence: TGTGCCAGCAGCCGTGGGACAGGGGGTATCAATGAGCAGTTCTTC.

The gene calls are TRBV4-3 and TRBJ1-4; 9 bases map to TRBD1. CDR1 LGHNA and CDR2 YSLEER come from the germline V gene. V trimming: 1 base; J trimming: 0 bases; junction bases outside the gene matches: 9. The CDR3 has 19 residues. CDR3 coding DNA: TGCGCCAGCAGCCAAGCGGACAGGGGAGGGTTTTCAACTAATGAAAAACTGTTTTTT. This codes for CASSQADRGGFSTNEKLFF.

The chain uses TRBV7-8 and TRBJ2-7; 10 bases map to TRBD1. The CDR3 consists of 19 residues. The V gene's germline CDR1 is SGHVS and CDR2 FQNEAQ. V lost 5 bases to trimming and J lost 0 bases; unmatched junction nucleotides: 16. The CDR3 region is CASSPQGTGVRPISYEQYF. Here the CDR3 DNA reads TGTGCCAGCAGCCCCCAGGGGACAGGGGTCAGACCAATCTCCTACGAGCAGTACTTC.

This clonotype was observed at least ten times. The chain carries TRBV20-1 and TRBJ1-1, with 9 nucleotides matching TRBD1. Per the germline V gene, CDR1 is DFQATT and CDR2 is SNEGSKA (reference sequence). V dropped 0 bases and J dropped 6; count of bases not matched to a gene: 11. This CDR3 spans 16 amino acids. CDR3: CSARDQTGGNSAEAFF. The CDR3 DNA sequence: TGCAGTGCTAGAGATCAGACAGGGGGGAATTCGGCTGAAGCTTTCTTT.

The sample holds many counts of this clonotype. CDR3 sequence: CASSEGQGAAYEQYF. CDR3 DNA: TGTGCCAGCAGCGAGGGACAGGGGGCGGCCTACGAGCAGTACTTC. This chain joins TRBV7-2 and TRBJ2-7; 12 nucleotides align to TRBD1. Trimming took 5 bases from V and 2 from J; bases not matched to a gene: 4. This CDR3 is 15 amino acids long. CDR1 is SGHTA, CDR2 FQGNSA, per germline.

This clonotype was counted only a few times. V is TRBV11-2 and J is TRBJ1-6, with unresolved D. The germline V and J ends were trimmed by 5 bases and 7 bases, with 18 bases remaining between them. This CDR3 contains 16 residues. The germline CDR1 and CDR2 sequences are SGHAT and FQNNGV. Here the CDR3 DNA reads TGTGCCAGCAGCCGATCGGGCGGCCAGGTGAATTCACCCCTCCACTTT. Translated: CASSRSGGQVNSPLHF. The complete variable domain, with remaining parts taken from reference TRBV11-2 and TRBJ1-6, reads EAGVAQSPRYKIIEKRQSVAFWCNPISGHATLYWYQQILGQGPKLLIQFQNNGVVDDSQLPKDRFSAERLKGVDSTLKIQPAKLEDSAVYLCASSRSGGQVNSPLHFGNGTRLTVT.